Listed below are T cell receptor beta chains from one sample, sequenced in a study of beta chain features in type 1 diabetes. Method: immunoSEQ multiplex PCR; TCRdb's copy keeps in-frame clones and lacks some. The sample lists 350,000 to 450,000 clones; approximately 15% were seen once. Input material: naive CD4+ T cells from blood. These receptors were obtained from a man aged 25-40 years in good health. The CDR3 runs from the conserved cysteine through the conserved F or W. A D gene is named only where the DNA matches it firmly.

d_call | v_call | cdr3_aa
NA | TRBV9 | CASSVAGISYEQYF
TRBD2 | TRBV18 | CASSAGGDEQFF
NA | TRBV6-1 | CASTVGHQETQYF
TRBD1 | TRBV7-6 | CASSLVFSRRGLLQTQYF
NA | TRBV7-2 | CASSYPLADTQYF
NA | TRBV4-3 | CASSQSMELGQFF
TRBD2 | TRBV10-3 | CASRPLAGLSTDTQYF
NA | TRBV11-2 | CASSSQIYEQYF
TRBD1 | TRBV9 | CASSVEAGGGTEAFF
TRBD1 | TRBV2 | CASRDSLPNEQFF
NA | TRBV7-9 | CASSFRPLRATEKLFF
NA | TRBV25-1 | CASSEVGLGAFF
NA | TRBV29-1 | CSVSAGDTQYF
NA | TRBV7-9 | CASSLMRLRDSTDTQYF
NA | TRBV10-3 | CAISPVPSSGANVLTF
TRBD2 | TRBV7-2 | CASSLASAGGRYNEQFF
NA | TRBV7-2 | CASSRDAGTQYF
NA | TRBV6-5 | CASSPGETQYF
TRBD1 | TRBV19 | CASSARTGGRSGELFF
NA | TRBV5-1 | CASSFGGHEQFF
NA | TRBV15 | CATSRDYGTQYF
NA | TRBV9 | CASSTGEGKHSEQFF
TRBD1 | TRBV7-7 | CASSTDRGPNSPLHF
NA | TRBV18 | CASNGGTQEIQYF
NA | TRBV29-1 | CSVGTGVSTDTQYF
NA | TRBV9 | CASSVTPADYGYTF
NA | TRBV2 | CASSDYGNTIYF
NA | TRBV7-6 | CASSQAGGYTEAFF
NA | TRBV7-2 | CASSLSGTASGSQYF
NA | TRBV7-9 | CASSPWLGADTGELFF
TRBD1 | TRBV10-3 | CAISTTGFDYEQYF
TRBD1 | TRBV25-1 | CASSEDRAPYEQYF
NA | TRBV7-9 | CASSLAWGYNEQFF
TRBD2 | TRBV9 | CASSPSGTDTQYF
NA | TRBV4-3 | CASSQDLSRGYAGNTIYF
NA | TRBV6-5 | CASSRRPDLTQYF
NA | TRBV19 | CASSIDRGATPQGTQYF
TRBD1 | TRBV6-1 | CASSPQGAGQPQHF
TRBD1 | TRBV4-1 | CASSQESGGLRETQYF
TRBD2 | TRBV9 | CASSKGLAGGPGEQFF
NA | TRBV7-2 | CASSLGSTGANVLTF
TRBD2 | TRBV2 | CASSGLAGETQYF
TRBD1 | TRBV27 | CASSFYRGGGTDTQYF